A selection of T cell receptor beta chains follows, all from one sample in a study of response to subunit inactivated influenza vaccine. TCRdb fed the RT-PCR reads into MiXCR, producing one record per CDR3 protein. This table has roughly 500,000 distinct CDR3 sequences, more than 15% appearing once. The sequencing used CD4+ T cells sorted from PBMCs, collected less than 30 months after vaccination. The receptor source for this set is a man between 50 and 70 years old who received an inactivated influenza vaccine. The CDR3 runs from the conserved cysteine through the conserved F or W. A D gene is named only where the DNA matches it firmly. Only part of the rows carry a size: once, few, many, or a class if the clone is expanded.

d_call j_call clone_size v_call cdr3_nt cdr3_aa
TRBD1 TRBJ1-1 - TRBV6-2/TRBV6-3 TGTGCCAGCAGTGGACAGGGGTGGCGTAACACTGAAGCTTTCTTT CASSGQGWRNTEAFF
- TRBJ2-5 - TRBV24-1 TGTGCCACCAGTACTTGGGGGTTTGAGACCCAGTACTTC CATSTWGFETQYF
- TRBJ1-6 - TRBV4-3 TGCGCCAGCAGCCAAGATGACTTCTATAATTCACCCCTCCACTTT CASSQDDFYNSPLHF
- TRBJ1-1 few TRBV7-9 TGCCTCGGGCAGGAGAACACTGAAGCTTTCTTT CLGQENTEAFF
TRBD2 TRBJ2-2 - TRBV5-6 TGTGCCATCAGCTACAGGAGACTTAGGACTAGCGGTAACACCGGGGAGCTGTTTTTT CAISYRRLRTSGNTGELFF
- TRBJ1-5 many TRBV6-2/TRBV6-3 TGTGCCAGCAGTTACTCGTCGAGGTCGGGCTTCGGGGGCAATCAGCCCCAGCATTTT CASSYSSRSGFGGNQPQHF
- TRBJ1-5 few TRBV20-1 TGCAGTGCTAGTCGGCCCGGTAGCAATCAGCCCCAGCATTTT CSASRPGSNQPQHF
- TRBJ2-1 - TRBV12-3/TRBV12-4 TGTGCCAGCAGTTTCAGTCGCCCGGAGCAGTTCTTC CASSFSRPEQFF
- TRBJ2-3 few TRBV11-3 TGTGCCAGCAGCTTTGGGTTTGGCGGGGCTAGCACAGATACGCAGTATTTT CASSFGFGGASTDTQYF
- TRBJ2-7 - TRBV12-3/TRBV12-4 TGTGCCAGCCACAATGGACGGCTACCCTACGAGCAGTACTTC CASHNGRLPYEQYF
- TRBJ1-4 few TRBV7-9 TGTGCCAGCAGCTTAGGGGCCGGGACGGAAAATGAAAAACTGTTTTTT CASSLGAGTENEKLFF
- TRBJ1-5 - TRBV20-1 TGCAGTGCTCACGGAAAGGGGGATCAGCCCCAGCATTTT CSAHGKGDQPQHF
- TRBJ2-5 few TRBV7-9 TGTGCCAGCAGCCAAATTATAACAGAGACCCAGTACTTC CASSQIITETQYF
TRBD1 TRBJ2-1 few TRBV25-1 TGTGCCAGCAGTGCCTGGGGGACAGGGGGCCAAAATGAGCAGTTCTTC CASSAWGTGGQNEQFF
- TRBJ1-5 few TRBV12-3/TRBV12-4 TGTGCCAGCAGTTTCCACCCCGACAATCAGCCCCAGCATTTT CASSFHPDNQPQHF
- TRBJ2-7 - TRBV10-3 TGTGCCATCAGTGGTACAGGCGAAGAGGGCTTGGACGAGCAGTACTTC CAISGTGEEGLDEQYF
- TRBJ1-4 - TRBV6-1 TGTGCCAGCAGTAGGACACTCAACCCTGAAAAACTGTTTTTT CASSRTLNPEKLFF
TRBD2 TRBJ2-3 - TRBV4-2 TGTGCCAGCAGCCAAGGTCTAGCGGGGGGAGGCACAGATACGCAGTATTTT CASSQGLAGGGTDTQYF
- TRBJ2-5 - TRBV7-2 TGTGCCAGCGCCCCTACGCGGGGGCTCCAAGAGACCCAGTACTTC CASAPTRGLQETQYF
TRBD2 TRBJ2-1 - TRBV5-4 TGTGCCAGCAGCTTGGCCCGGGGACTAGCGGGGACATACAATGAGCAGTTCTTC CASSLARGLAGTYNEQFF
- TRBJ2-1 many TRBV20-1 TGCAGTGCTAGTTCGGAATTTGGAGTGAATGAGCAGTTCTTC CSASSEFGVNEQFF
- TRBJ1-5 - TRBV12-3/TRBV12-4 TGTGCCAGCAGTTTAGCGCTAGGGGGATCTAGCAATCAGCCCCAGCATTTT CASSLALGGSSNQPQHF
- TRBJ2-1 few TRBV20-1 TGCAGTGCTGGGATTCCGGGCCTCTACAATGAGCAGTTCTTC CSAGIPGLYNEQFF
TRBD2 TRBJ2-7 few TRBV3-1 TGTGCCAGCAGCCGGGGACTAGCAAACGAGCAGTACTTC CASSRGLANEQYF
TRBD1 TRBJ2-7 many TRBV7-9 TGTGCCAGCAGCCCTAGGGACAGGGCCTACGAGCAGTACTTC CASSPRDRAYEQYF
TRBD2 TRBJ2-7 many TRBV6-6 TGTGCCAGCAGTCTACTAGCGGAGGGGATCCCTGTCTTC CASSLLAEGIPVF
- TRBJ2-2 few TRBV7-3 TGTGCCAGCACCGAGGGGGACGGGGAGCTGTTTTTT CASTEGDGELFF
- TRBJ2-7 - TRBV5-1 TGCGCCAGCACGTATTCGGGCAGATCCTACGAGCAGTACTTC CASTYSGRSYEQYF